This is a list of T cell receptor beta chains from one sample in a study of T cell repertoires in cytomegalovirus infection. Antigen specificity for these receptors is unknown. From the reads, TCRdb called clonotypes with MiXCR, one entry per CDR3 protein. Of 110,000 to 150,000 distinct CDR3 sequences in the sample, approximately 30% were seen once. The sequencing here drew on CD8+ T cells from cultured PBMCs, taken from culture after CMV antigen stimulation. These receptors all come from a human donor in good health (CMV status not recorded). Some clones in this sample may be carry-over from other donors' samples. Both conserved end residues are trimmed from each CDR3. Where a row states a size, it is once, few, many or the class of an expanded clone; other rows omit it.

v_gene: TRBV7-2
j_gene: TRBJ2-3
abundance: many
CDR3aa: ASSPLVLTGRDTDTQY

v_gene: TRBV7-2
j_gene: TRBJ2-2
abundance: many
CDR3aa: ASSLGGFNGELF

v_gene: TRBV12-3/TRBV12-4
j_gene: TRBJ2-1
abundance: many
CDR3aa: ASSVRGPTSGGANEQF

v_gene: TRBV3-1
j_gene: TRBJ2-5
abundance: NA
CDR3aa: ASSLPLVQETQY

v_gene: TRBV28
j_gene: TRBJ2-7
abundance: many
CDR3aa: ASSSRGYSVDEQY

v_gene: TRBV2
j_gene: TRBJ2-7
abundance: few
CDR3aa: ATHRGQGDHEQY

v_gene: TRBV7-9
j_gene: TRBJ1-2
abundance: many
CDR3aa: ASSLAYRDREDGYT

v_gene: TRBV7-8
j_gene: TRBJ2-7
abundance: NA
CDR3aa: ASSAGTAGYEQY

v_gene: TRBV20-1
j_gene: TRBJ1-2
abundance: NA
CDR3aa: SAPLYRDRGRGYT

v_gene: TRBV27
j_gene: TRBJ2-7
abundance: NA
CDR3aa: ASSPDGTGPYEQY

v_gene: TRBV7-6
j_gene: TRBJ2-3
abundance: many
CDR3aa: ASSLAAGTSTDTQY

v_gene: TRBV2
j_gene: TRBJ2-5
abundance: many
CDR3aa: ASSERWSSGGPGETQY

v_gene: TRBV19
j_gene: TRBJ2-3
abundance: NA
CDR3aa: ASSNSGGTGVDTQY

v_gene: TRBV2
j_gene: TRBJ2-3
abundance: NA
CDR3aa: ASSRERDTQY

v_gene: TRBV15
j_gene: TRBJ1-2
abundance: NA
CDR3aa: ATSSHYGYT

v_gene: TRBV7-6
j_gene: TRBJ1-5
abundance: many
CDR3aa: ASSLGNRGGHQPQH

v_gene: TRBV7-9
j_gene: TRBJ1-5
abundance: NA
CDR3aa: ASSLTGAQPQH

v_gene: TRBV7-8
j_gene: TRBJ2-1
abundance: NA
CDR3aa: ASSLTEDEQF

v_gene: TRBV11-2
j_gene: TRBJ1-1
abundance: few
CDR3aa: ASRGVSQNTEAF

v_gene: TRBV2
j_gene: TRBJ2-1
abundance: many
CDR3aa: ALRQGPYNEQF

v_gene: TRBV19
j_gene: TRBJ2-1
abundance: NA
CDR3aa: ASSSHTDAYNEQF

v_gene: TRBV27
j_gene: TRBJ1-1
abundance: NA
CDR3aa: ASSITPGQMNTEAF

v_gene: TRBV2
j_gene: TRBJ2-1
abundance: NA
CDR3aa: ASSLGTSGGYYNEQF

v_gene: TRBV20-1
j_gene: TRBJ1-5
abundance: few
CDR3aa: SARDRAGDQPQH

v_gene: TRBV19
j_gene: TRBJ1-1
abundance: few
CDR3aa: ASSIRGLNTEAF

v_gene: TRBV12-3/TRBV12-4
j_gene: TRBJ2-5
abundance: NA
CDR3aa: VSSLVAAQETQY

v_gene: TRBV12-3/TRBV12-4
j_gene: TRBJ1-5
abundance: few
CDR3aa: ASKVSNQPQH

v_gene: TRBV6-2/TRBV6-3
j_gene: TRBJ1-6
abundance: many
CDR3aa: ASSRGQGISPLH

v_gene: TRBV29-1
j_gene: TRBJ1-5
abundance: NA
CDR3aa: SVEEFGTGNQPQH

v_gene: TRBV7-8
j_gene: TRBJ1-2
abundance: NA
CDR3aa: ASSLETQGYGYT

v_gene: TRBV9
j_gene: TRBJ2-7
abundance: NA
CDR3aa: ASSHRGGNYEQY

v_gene: TRBV18
j_gene: TRBJ1-1
abundance: few
CDR3aa: ASSPYTGQLNTEAF